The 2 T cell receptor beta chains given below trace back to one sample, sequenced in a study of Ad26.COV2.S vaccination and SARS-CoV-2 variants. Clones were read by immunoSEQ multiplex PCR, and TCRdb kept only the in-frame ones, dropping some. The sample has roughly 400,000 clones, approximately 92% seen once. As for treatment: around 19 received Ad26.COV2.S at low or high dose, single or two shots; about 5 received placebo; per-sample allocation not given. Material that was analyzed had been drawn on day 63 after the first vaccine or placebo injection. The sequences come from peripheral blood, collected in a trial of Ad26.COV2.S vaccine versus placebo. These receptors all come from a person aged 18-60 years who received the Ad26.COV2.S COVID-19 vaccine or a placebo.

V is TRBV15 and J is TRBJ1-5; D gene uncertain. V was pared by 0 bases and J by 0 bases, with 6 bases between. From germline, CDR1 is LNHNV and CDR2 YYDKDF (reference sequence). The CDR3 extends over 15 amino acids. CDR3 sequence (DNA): TGTGCCACCAGCAGAGATCAAGCTAGCAATCAGCCCCAGCATTTT. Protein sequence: CATSRDQASNQPQHF.

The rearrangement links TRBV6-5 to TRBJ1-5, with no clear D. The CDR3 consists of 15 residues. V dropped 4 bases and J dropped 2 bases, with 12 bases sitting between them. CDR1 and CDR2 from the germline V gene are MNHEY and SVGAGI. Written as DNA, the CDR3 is TGTGCCAGCAGTTCTACGACGGTGGGCAATCAGCCCCAGCATTTT. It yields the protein CASSSTTVGNQPQHF.